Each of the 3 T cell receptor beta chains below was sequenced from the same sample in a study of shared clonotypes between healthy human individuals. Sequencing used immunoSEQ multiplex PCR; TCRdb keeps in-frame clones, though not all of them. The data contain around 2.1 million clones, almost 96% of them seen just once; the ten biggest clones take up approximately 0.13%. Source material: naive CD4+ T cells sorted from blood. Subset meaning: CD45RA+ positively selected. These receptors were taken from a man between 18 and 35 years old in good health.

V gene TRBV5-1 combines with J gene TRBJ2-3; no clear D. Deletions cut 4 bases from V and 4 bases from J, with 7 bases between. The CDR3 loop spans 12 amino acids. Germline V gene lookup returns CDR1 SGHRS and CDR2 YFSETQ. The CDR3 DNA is TGCGCCAGCAGCCGCCTGGCAGATACGCAGTATTTT. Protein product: CASSRLADTQYF.

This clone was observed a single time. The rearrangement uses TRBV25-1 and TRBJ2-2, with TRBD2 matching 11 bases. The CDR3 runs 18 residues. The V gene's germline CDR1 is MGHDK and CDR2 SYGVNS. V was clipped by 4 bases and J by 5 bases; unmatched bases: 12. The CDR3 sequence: CASSGQETSGRGTGELFF. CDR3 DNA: TGTGCCAGCAGTGGACAGGAAACTAGCGGGAGAGGTACCGGGGAGCTGTTTTTT.

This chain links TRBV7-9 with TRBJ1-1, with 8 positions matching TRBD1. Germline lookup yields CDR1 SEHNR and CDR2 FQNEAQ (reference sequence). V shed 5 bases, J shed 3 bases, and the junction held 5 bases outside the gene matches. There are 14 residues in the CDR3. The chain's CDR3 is CASSPWTGHTEAFF. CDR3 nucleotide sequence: TGTGCCAGCAGCCCCTGGACAGGGCACACTGAAGCTTTCTTT. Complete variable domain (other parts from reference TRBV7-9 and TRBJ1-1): DTGVSQNPRHKITKRGQNVTFRCDPISEHNRLYWYRQTLGQGPEFLTYFQNEAQLEKSRLLSDRFSAERPKGSFSTLEIQRTEQGDSAMYLCASSPWTGHTEAFFGQGTRLTVV.